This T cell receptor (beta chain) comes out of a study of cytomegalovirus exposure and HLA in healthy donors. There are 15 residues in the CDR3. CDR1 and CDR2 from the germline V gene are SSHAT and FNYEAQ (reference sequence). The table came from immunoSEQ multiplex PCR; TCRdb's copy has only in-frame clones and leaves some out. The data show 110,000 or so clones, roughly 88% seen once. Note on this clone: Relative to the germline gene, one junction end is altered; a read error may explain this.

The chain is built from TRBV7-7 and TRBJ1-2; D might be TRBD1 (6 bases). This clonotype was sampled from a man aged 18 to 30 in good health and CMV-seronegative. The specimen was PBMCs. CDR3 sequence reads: CASSLAVRGGGGYTF. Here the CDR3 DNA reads TGTGCTAGCAGCTTAGCGGTTAGGGGGGGAGGAGGCTACACCTTC.